This TCR beta chain appears in the sequencing data of a study of T cell repertoires in cytomegalovirus infection (dated by TCRdb to about 2019). About the study as a whole: Recently identified HLA-C-restricted CMV epitopes, whose presentation resists viral immunomodulation, were targeted by peptide stimulations together with well-studied HLA-B-restricted epitopes. Donor HLA type was relevant to the analysis, because carriage of CMV infection together with the matching HLA type was indicated by public TCR beta signatures.

The paper's findings and limits, for the study overall: Carriers of CMV infection plus the relevant HLA type were discriminated by the cumulative frequency of public TCR beta family members in the study cohort and in an independent roughly 350-donor cohort. The ex vivo response was dominated by HLA-C-restricted CMV-specific TCR beta clonotypes, which also provided the single most frequent clonotype in two of eight donors.

In the paper's terms, the treatment or condition label means: in vitro stimulation with specific CMV peptide epitopes to enrich CMV-specific T cells. Sequencing was carried out with an Illumina HiSeq 1500. Clones were called with MiXCR by TCRdb after fastp trimmed the public reads at Q25, and only in-frame beta chains were retained. Each CDR3 protein gets just one entry, which takes the most common genes and DNA from the rows behind it. A total of approximately 770,000 distinct CDR3 sequences appear in this sample, almost 30% of them only once. The ten largest clonotypes hold over 10% of the sample. Worth noting for this clonotype: No cognate antigen has been identified for it. No much larger clone exists at a distance of one base, and base qualities are not known.

V and J are trimmed by 5 bases and 6 bases, and the gene matches miss 12 bases of the junction. Counted from cysteine to phenylalanine, this CDR3 has 16 amino acids. Only the CDR3 DNA is retained, 48 bases long and in frame from the first base. This specimen was cultured CD8+ T cells from PBMCs, taken from culture after CMV antigen stimulation. The chain was built from TRBV12-3 or TRBV12-4 and TRBJ1-5; 8 nucleotides in the junction match TRBD1. This clonotype was sampled from a human donor in good health (CMV status not recorded). Some clones in this sample may be carry-over from other donors' samples. CDR3 reads: CASSDPGTGPGQPQHF. Here is the DNA: TGTGCCAGCAGTGACCCTGGGACAGGCCCGGGTCAGCCCCAGCATTTT.